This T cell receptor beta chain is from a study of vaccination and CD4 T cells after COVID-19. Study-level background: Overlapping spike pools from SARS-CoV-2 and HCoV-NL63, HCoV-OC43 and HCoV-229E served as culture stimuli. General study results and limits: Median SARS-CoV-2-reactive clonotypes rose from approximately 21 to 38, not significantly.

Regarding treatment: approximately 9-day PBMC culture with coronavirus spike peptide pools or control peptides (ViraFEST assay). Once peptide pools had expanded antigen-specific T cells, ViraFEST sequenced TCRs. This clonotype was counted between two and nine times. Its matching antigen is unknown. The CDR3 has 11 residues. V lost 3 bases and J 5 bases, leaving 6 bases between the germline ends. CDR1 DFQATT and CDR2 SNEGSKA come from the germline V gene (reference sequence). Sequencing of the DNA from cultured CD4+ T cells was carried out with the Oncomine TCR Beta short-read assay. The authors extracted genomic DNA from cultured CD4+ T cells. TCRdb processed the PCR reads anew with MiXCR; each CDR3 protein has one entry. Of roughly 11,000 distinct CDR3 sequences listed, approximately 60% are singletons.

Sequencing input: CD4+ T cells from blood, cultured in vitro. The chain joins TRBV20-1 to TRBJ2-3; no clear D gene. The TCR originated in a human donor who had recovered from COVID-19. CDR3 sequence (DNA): TGCAGTGCTAGTAAGATAGATACGCAGTATTTT. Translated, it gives CSASKIDTQYF.